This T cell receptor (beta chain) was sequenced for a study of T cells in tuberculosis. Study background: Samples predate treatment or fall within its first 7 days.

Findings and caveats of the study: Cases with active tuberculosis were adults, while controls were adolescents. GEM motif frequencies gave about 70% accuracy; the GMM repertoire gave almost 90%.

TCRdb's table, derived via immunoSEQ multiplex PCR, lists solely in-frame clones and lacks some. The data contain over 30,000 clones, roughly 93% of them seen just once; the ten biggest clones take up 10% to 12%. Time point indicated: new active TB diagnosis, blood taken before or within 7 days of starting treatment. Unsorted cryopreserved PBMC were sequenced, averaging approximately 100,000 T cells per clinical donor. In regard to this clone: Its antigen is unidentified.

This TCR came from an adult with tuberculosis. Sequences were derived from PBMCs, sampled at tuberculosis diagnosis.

CDR3 bases: TGTGCCAGTAGTATGGACAGTACTAGCAATCAGCCCCAGCATTTT. Translation: CASSMDSTSNQPQHF. V and J are TRBV19 and TRBJ1-5, with D perhaps matching TRBD1 (6 bases). Germline lookup yields CDR1 LNHDA and CDR2 SQIVND (reference sequence). The CDR3 is 15 residues long. The ends were cut back, 3 bases at V and 0 bases at J, with 9 bases in the middle. Full variable domain (remainder filled in from reference TRBV19 and TRBJ1-5): DGGITQSPKYLFRKEGQNVTLSCEQNLNHDAMYWYRQDPGQGLRLIYYSQIVNDFQKGDIAEGYSVSREKKESFPLTVTSAQKNPTAFYLCASSMDSTSNQPQHFGDGTRLSIL.